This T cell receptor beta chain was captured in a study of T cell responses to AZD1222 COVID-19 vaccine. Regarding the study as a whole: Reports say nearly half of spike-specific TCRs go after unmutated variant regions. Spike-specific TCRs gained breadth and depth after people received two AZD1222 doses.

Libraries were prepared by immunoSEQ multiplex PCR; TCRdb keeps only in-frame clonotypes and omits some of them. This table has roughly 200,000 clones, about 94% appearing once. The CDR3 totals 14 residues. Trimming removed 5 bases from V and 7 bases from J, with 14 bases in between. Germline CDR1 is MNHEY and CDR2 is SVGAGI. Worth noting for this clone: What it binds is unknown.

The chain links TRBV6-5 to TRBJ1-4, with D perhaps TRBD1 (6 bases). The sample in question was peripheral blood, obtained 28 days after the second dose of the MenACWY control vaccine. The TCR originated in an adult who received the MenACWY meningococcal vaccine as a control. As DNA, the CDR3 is TGTGCCAGCAGTCAGCAAGGGGGAACTGAAAAACTGTTTTTT. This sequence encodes CASSQQGGTEKLFF.